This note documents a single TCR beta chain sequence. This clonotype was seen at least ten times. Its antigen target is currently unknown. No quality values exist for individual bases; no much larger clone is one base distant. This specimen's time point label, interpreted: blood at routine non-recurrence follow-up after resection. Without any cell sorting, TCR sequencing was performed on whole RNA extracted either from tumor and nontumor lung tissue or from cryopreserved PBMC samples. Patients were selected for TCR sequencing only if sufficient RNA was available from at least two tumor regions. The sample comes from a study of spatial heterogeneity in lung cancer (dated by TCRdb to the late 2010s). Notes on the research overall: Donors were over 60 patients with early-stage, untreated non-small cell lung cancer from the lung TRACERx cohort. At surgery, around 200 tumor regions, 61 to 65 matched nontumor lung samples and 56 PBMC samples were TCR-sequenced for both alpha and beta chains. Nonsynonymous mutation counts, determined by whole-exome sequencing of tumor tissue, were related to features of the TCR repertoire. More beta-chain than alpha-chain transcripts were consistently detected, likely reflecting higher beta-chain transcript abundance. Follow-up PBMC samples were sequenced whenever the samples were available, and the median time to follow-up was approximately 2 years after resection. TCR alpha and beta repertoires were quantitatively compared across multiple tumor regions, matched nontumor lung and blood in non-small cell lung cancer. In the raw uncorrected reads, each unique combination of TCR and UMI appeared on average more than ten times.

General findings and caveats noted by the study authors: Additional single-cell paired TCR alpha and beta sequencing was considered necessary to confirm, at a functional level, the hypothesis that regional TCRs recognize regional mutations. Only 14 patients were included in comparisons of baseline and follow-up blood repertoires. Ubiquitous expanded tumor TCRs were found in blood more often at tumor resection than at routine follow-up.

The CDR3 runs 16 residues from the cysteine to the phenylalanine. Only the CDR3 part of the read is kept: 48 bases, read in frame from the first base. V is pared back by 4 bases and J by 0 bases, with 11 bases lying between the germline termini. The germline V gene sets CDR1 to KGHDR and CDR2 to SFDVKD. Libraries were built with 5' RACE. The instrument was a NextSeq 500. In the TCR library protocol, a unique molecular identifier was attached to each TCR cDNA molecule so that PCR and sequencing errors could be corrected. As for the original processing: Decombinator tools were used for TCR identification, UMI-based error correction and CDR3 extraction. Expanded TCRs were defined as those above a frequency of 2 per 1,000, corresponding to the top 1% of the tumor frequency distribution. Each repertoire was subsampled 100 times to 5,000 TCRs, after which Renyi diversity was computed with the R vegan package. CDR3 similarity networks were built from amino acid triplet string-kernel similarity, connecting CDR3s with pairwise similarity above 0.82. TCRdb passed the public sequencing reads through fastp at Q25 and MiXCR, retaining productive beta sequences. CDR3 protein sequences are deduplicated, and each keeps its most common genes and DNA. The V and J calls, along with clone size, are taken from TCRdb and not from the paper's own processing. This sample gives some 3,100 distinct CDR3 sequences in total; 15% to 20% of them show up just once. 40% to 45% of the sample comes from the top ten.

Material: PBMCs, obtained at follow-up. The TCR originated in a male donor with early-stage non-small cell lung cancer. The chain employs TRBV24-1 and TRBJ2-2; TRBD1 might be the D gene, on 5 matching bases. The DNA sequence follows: TGTGCCACCAGTGAGGACGCCAGGGCGAACACCGGGGAGCTGTTTTTT. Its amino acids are CATSEDARANTGELFF.